These 21 T cell receptor beta chains were all obtained from the same sample, sequenced in a study of regulatory T cells in long-lasting Graves disease. Indicated time point: newly diagnosed GD, antithyroid drugs for less than 3 months. Making the TCR library involved RNA that had been extracted from PBMCs. Libraries of TCR beta came from iRepertoire HTBI primers plus Arm-PCR of CDR3 regions. TCRdb itself ran the multiplex PCR reads through MiXCR, one entry per CDR3 protein. The sample consists of around 460,000 distinct CDR3 sequences, approximately 14% of them appearing once. This sample was shared with a second study, whose subject was T cells in Graves' hyperthyroidism and ophthalmopathy.

Material: peripheral blood mononuclear cells (PBMCs), obtained at new diagnosis, from a patient treated with antithyroid drugs. Source of these receptors: a woman aged 50 to 60 with Graves disease.

Notes on this clonotype: A junction end diverges from the germline sequence, so it may reflect a read error. V usage is TRBV6-2 or TRBV6-3 and J usage is TRBJ2-7; D not certain. Germline CDR1 and CDR2: MNHEY and SVGEGT. The CDR3 sequence is 14 residues long. The CDR3 DNA reads as TGTGCCAGCAGCCCCTCGGACGGATCCTACGAGCAGCACTTC. Protein product: CASSPSDGSYEQHF.

The CDR3 nucleotides are TGTGCCAGCAGCGTAGCGGCGGGAGGGGAGACCCAGTACTTC. The encoded protein is CASSVAAGGETQYF. This rearrangement joins TRBV9 to TRBJ2-5; 9 bases are shared with TRBD2. This CDR3 region has 14 residues. With 0 bases clipped from V and 5 bases from J, the junction kept 2 bases outside the gene matches. Germline V gene sequence: CDR1 SGDLS, CDR2 YYNGEE.

This clonotype was seen repeatedly, ten times or more. The chain has TRBV5-1 and TRBJ1-1; D unclear. Germline V gives CDR1 SGHRS, CDR2 YFSETQ. V was cut by 3 bases and J by 1 base, with 10 bases left in between. The CDR3 spans 14 residues. The CDR3 loop reads CASSYLDPNTEAFF. As DNA, the CDR3 is TGCGCCAGCAGCTATCTGGACCCGAACACTGAAGCTTTCTTT.

This clonotype was seen repeatedly, ten times or more. This chain connects TRBV3-1 to TRBJ2-1, with 7 bases fitting TRBD2. V lost 1 base, J lost 4 bases, and 7 bases stayed unmatched. CDR1 is LGHDT and CDR2 is YNNKEL in the germline V gene (reference sequence). This CDR3 contains 16 residues. Written as DNA, the CDR3 is TGTGCCAGCAGCCAAGGGGAGAGCGGGGTATACAATGAGCAGTTCTTC. This sequence encodes CASSQGESGVYNEQFF.

This clonotype was observed many times. V usage is TRBV6-9 and J usage is TRBJ2-3; D is possibly TRBD2 (5 bases). CDR1 is MNHGY and CDR2 is SVAAGI in the germline V gene. Trimming stripped 3 bases from V and 5 bases from J, with 12 bases between. CDR3 size: 14 residues. CDR3 coding DNA: TGTGCCAGCAGTTACAGTGGGAGTCAAGATACGCAGTATTTT. It encodes CASSYSGSQDTQYF.

The chain joins TRBV12-3 or TRBV12-4 to TRBJ1-3; unclear D gene. Trimming left V 6 bases short and J 3 bases short, with 9 bases between. The CDR3 is 13 residues long. The CDR3 region is CASSNGIGNTIYF. The CDR3 DNA sequence: TGTGCCAGCAGCAACGGTATTGGAAACACCATATATTTT.

The table lists this clonotype with a few counts. The chain couples TRBV20-1 to TRBJ2-7; D possibly corresponds to TRBD1 (6 bases). This CDR3 region has 13 residues. CDR1 and CDR2 from the germline V gene are DFQATT and SNEGSKA (reference sequence). The V end lost 4 bases, the J end lost 3 bases, and 13 bases lay between the germline ends. The CDR3 nucleotides are TGCAGTGCTATCTCAGAGGGGGACTACGAGCAGTACTTC. Its translation is CSAISEGDYEQYF.

This clonotype showed up many times. This chain joins TRBV11-2 and TRBJ1-6, with D perhaps matching TRBD1 (6 bases). V lost 3 bases and J 10 bases, leaving 13 bases between the germline ends. Germline V gene sequence: CDR1 SGHAT, CDR2 FQNNGV. The CDR3 consists of 14 residues. The CDR3 reads CASSFQGTASPLHF. CDR3 bases: TGTGCCAGCAGCTTTCAGGGGACGGCATCACCCCTCCACTTT. The full variable domain, completed using reference TRBV11-2 and TRBJ1-6, is EAGVAQSPRYKIIEKRQSVAFWCNPISGHATLYWYQQILGQGPKLLIQFQNNGVVDDSQLPKDRFSAERLKGVDSTLKIQPAKLEDSAVYLCASSFQGTASPLHFGNGTRLTVT.

This chain connects TRBV24-1 to TRBJ2-2; 10 bases fit TRBD1. CDR3 length equals 16 residues. Trimming at V came to 4 bases and at J to 5 bases, leaving 6 bases not matched to a gene. Germline V gene sequence: CDR1 KGHDR, CDR2 SFDVKD. The CDR3: CATSDRDRGGTGELFF. The CDR3 coding sequence is TGTGCCACCAGTGACAGGGACAGGGGAGGAACCGGGGAGCTGTTTTTT.

V is TRBV5-5 and J is TRBJ2-1; D call uncertain. Germline V CDR1 and CDR2: SGHKS, YYEKEE (reference sequence). The CDR3 extends over 14 amino acids. The V gene lost 4 bases and the J gene lost 4 bases, with 12 bases spanning the gap. The CDR3 sequence: CASSDPTEYNEQFF. The DNA of the CDR3 is TGTGCCAGCAGCGACCCGACGGAGTACAATGAGCAGTTCTTC.

This clonotype was counted between two and nine times. V gene TRBV19 combines with J gene TRBJ2-1; D unclear. This CDR3 is built from 13 residues. V lost 2 bases to trimming and J lost 10 bases, with 12 bases between them. Germline lookup yields CDR1 LNHDA and CDR2 SQIVND (reference sequence). As DNA, the CDR3 is TGTGCCAGTAGTATACTCACCCCCCGGGAGCAGTTCTTC. Amino acids: CASSILTPREQFF.

This clonotype was seen repeatedly, ten times or more. V usage is TRBV2 and J usage is TRBJ1-1; D not resolved. This CDR3 spans 13 amino acids. The germline V and J ends were trimmed by 7 bases and 0 bases, with 9 bases remaining between them. Looked up from germline, CDR1 is SNHLY and CDR2 is FYNNEI. In DNA form, the CDR3 reads TGTGCCAGCAACAAGGAAATGAACACTGAAGCTTTCTTT. It specifies CASNKEMNTEAFF.

This clonotype was recorded many times. V is TRBV27 and J is TRBJ2-5; TRBD1 might be the D (6 bases). There are 13 residues in the CDR3. CDR1 and CDR2 (germline): MNHEY, SMNVEV (reference sequence). DNA for the CDR3: TGTGAATTCGGACAGAGGTACCAAGAGACCCAGTACTTC. Its translation is CEFGQRYQETQYF.

This clonotype was found many times. This rearrangement joins TRBV11-2 to TRBJ2-3; D perhaps matches TRBD2 (6 bases). CDR1 is SGHAT, CDR2 FQNNGV, per germline. V lost 5 bases and J lost 0, with 21 bases in between. There are 18 residues in the CDR3. The CDR3 DNA reads as TGTGCCAGCAGCCCTTACCCAATGGCGGGACTTAGCACAGATACGCAGTATTTT. Translation gives CASSPYPMAGLSTDTQYF.

This clonotype was picked up a small number of times. The chain links TRBV19 to TRBJ2-2; 7 bases line up with TRBD2. Losses at the gene ends were 5 bases for V and 4 bases for J; bases not matched to a gene: 10. Germline V gene data show CDR1 as LNHDA and CDR2 as SQIVND (reference sequence). The CDR3 is 16 residues long. The CDR3 bases are TGTGCCAGTAGTGTAACGGGACTATTAAGCACCGGGGAGCTGTTTTTT. Residues: CASSVTGLLSTGELFF.

In its sample, this clonotype was seen a few times. The V call is TRBV3-1, the J call TRBJ2-4; D uncertain. Trimming removed 3 bases at V and 6 bases at J, with 15 bases between. Germline V gives CDR1 LGHDT, CDR2 YNNKEL (reference sequence). CDR3 length equals 15 residues. CDR3 nucleotide sequence: TGTGCCAGCAGCCAGACGGCCGGAGAAGGAAACATTCAGTACTTC. It yields the protein CASSQTAGEGNIQYF.

A word on this clonotype: A junction end diverges from the germline sequence, so it may reflect a read error. This sequence joins TRBV3-1 and TRBJ2-4; D is possibly TRBD1 (5 bases). The length of the CDR3 is 14 residues. Germline loops: CDR1 LGHDT, CDR2 YNNKEL (reference sequence). The CDR3 loop reads CAGSHQGAKNIQYF. In DNA, the CDR3 is TGTGCCGGCAGCCATCAGGGTGCCAAAAACATTCAGTACTTC.

This clonotype came up a few times. As the CDR3 is not closed by the conserved phenylalanine or tryptophan, this likely results from a read error. The chain carries TRBV20-1 and TRBJ2-7; 8 nucleotides line up with TRBD1. Germline CDR1 and CDR2: DFQATT and SNEGSKA (reference sequence). The CDR3 runs 15 residues. The ends lost 0 bases at V and 6 bases at J; junction bases unmatched: 10. The CDR3 coding sequence is TGCAGTGCTAGAGATTCCCGGACAGGGCCCAGCGAGCAGTACTCC. It encodes CSARDSRTGPSEQYS.

The table lists this clonotype with a few counts. A junction boundary mismatches the germline segment, possibly from a read error. V usage is TRBV10-2 and J usage is TRBJ2-1; unclear D gene. This CDR3 spans 12 amino acids. From germline, CDR1 is WSHSY and CDR2 SAAADI. The CDR3 sequence: CASCDGPVEQFF. In DNA form, the CDR3 reads TGCGCCAGCTGTGACGGACCGGTGGAGCAGTTCTTC.

A few counts support this clonotype. The V and J genes are TRBV30 and TRBJ2-7, with TRBD2 identical over 9 bases. The CDR3 extends over 13 amino acids. Trimming cost V 1 base and J 5 bases; bases outside gene matches: 3. Germline-derived CDR1 and CDR2 are GTSNPN and SVGIG (reference sequence). Here the CDR3 DNA reads TGTGCCTGGAGTGGCCTAGCGGGGAACGAGCAGTACTTC. Its translation is CAWSGLAGNEQYF. Filled out from reference TRBV30 and TRBJ2-7, the complete variable domain reads SQTIHQWPATLVQPVGSPLSLECTVEGTSNPNLYWYRQAAGRGLQLLFYSVGIGQISSEVPQNLSASRPQDRQFILSSKKLLLSDSGFYLCAWSGLAGNEQYFGPGTRLTVT.

This clonotype was seen many times. The V gene is TRBV11-2, the J gene TRBJ2-7; D is undetermined. Germline V lookup: CDR1 SGHAT, CDR2 FQNNGV. This CDR3 is built from 15 residues. Trimming stripped 2 bases from V and 0 bases from J, with 11 bases between. CDR3 loop: CASSLLGGDSYEQYF. The CDR3 DNA reads as TGTGCCAGCAGCTTATTGGGTGGGGACTCCTACGAGCAGTACTTC.